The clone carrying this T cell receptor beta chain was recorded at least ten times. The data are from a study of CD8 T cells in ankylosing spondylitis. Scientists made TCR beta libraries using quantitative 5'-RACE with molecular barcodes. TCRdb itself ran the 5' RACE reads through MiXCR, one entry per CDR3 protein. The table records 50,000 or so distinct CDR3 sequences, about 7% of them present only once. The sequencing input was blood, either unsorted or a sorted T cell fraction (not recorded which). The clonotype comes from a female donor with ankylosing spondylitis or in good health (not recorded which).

The CDR3 loop is CASSPQGASNQPQHF. Here the CDR3 DNA reads TGTGCCAGCTCACCGCAGGGAGCTAGCAATCAGCCCCAGCATTTT. The V gene is TRBV18, the J gene TRBJ1-5; tentative D call: TRBD1 (5 bases). Trimming shortened V by 3 bases and J by 0 bases, and 9 bases separated the two germline ends. The CDR3 contains 15 residues. Per the germline V gene, CDR1 is KGHSH and CDR2 is LQKENI.